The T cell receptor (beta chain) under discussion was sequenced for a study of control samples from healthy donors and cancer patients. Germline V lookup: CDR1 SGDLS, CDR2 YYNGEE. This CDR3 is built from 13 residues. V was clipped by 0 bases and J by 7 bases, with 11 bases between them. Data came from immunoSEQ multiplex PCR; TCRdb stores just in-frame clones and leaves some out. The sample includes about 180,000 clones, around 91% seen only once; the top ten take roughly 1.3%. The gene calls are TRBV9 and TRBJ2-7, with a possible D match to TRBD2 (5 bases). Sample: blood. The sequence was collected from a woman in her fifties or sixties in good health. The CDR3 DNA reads TGTGCCAGCAGCGTAGATTGGACGGGAGAGCAGTACTTC. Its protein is CASSVDWTGEQYF.